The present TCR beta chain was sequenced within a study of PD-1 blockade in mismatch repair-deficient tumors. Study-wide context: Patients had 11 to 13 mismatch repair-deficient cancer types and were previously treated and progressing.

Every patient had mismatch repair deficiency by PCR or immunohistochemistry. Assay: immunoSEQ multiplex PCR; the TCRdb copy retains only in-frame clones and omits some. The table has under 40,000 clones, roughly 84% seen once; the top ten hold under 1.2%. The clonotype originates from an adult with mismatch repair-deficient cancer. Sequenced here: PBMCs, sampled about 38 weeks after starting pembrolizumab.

The CDR3 sequence: CASSDPGQPNTEAFF. The CDR3 DNA follows: TGCGCCAGCAGTGACCCCGGACAGCCGAACACTGAAGCTTTCTTT. The chain employs TRBV10-2 and TRBJ1-1; the D gene is possibly TRBD1 (6 bases). The CDR3 has 15 residues. V gave up 3 bases and J gave up 1 base, with 12 bases separating them. Germline-derived CDR1 and CDR2 are WSHSY and SAAADI.